One and the same sample provided the 32 T cell receptor beta chains below, sequenced in a study of blood T cell repertoires in COVID-19. TCRdb's table, derived via immunoSEQ multiplex PCR, lists solely in-frame clones and lacks some. Here the sample spans more than 250,000 clones, approximately 86% being singletons. Sequences were obtained from peripheral blood. These receptors all stem from a woman aged 25 to 45 who had recovered from COVID-19.

The V call is TRBV7-9, the J call TRBJ2-7; D assignment may be TRBD1 or TRBD2 (6 bases each). The V gene's germline CDR1 is SEHNR and CDR2 FQNEAQ (reference sequence). The CDR3 sequence is 13 residues long. The V end was cut by 7 bases, the J end by 6 bases, with 16 bases between. CDR3 loop: CASTKGGRGEQYF. The CDR3 DNA is TGTGCCAGCACCAAGGGGGGTCGTGGCGAGCAGTACTTC.

The chain has TRBV6-1 and TRBJ2-1; D is uncertain. CDR3 length: 15 amino acids. Germline values: CDR1 MNHNS, CDR2 SASEGT. The V end was cut by 3 bases, the J end by 10 bases, with 19 bases between. This chain's CDR3 is CASSDTWSSSIEQFF. CDR3 in DNA: TGTGCCAGCAGTGACACATGGTCTAGTAGTATCGAGCAGTTCTTC.

This clone was seen a handful of times. This sequence joins TRBV2 and TRBJ1-2, with D perhaps matching TRBD1 (6 bases). Germline V gene lookup returns CDR1 SNHLY and CDR2 FYNNEI. The V end lost 5 bases, the J end lost 7 bases, and 17 bases lay between the germline ends. The CDR3 contains 14 residues. The CDR3 DNA is TGTGCCAGCAGTCCGAACACAGGGATAGGTGGCTACACCTTC. This gives the protein CASSPNTGIGGYTF. The full variable domain, in which reference TRBV2 and TRBJ1-2 provide the parts outside the CDR3, is EPEVTQTPSHQVTQMGQEVILRCVPISNHLYFYWYRQILGQKVEFLVSFYNNEISEKSEIFDDQFSVERPDGSNFTLKIRSTKLEDSAMYFCASSPNTGIGGYTFGSGTRLTVV.

The chain links TRBV4-2 to TRBJ1-2, with D hard to call. Germline V lookup: CDR1 LGHNA, CDR2 YNFKEQ. The CDR3 is 12 amino acids. The V end lost 1 base, the J end lost 8 bases, and 8 bases lay between the germline ends. The CDR3 nucleotides are TGTGCCAGCAGCCAAGGGGGAGGCGGCTACACCTTC. It translates to CASSQGGGGYTF.

J is TRBJ2-5 and V is TRBV6-5, with 7 bases that match TRBD2. The CDR3 totals 15 residues. Trimming took 2 bases from V and 5 from J; bases not matched to a gene: 8. CDR1 and CDR2 from the germline V gene are MNHEY and SVGAGI. DNA of the CDR3: TGTGCCAGCAGTTACGATCAGCGGGGTAGGGAGACCCAGTACTTC. Amino acids: CASSYDQRGRETQYF.

The chain recombines TRBV10-2 with TRBJ1-5; D not certain. The CDR3 contains 15 residues. V gave up 0 bases and J gave up 3 bases, with 9 bases separating them. Germline CDR1 is WSHSY and CDR2 is SAAADI. The CDR3 spells CASSESRTANQPQHF. The CDR3, as DNA: TGCGCCAGCAGTGAGTCGAGAACAGCCAATCAGCCCCAGCATTTT.

This clone was seen a handful of times. This rearrangement joins TRBV25-1 to TRBJ1-5; D may be TRBD1 (5 bases). V lost 2 bases to trimming and J lost 7 bases, with 12 bases between them. The CDR3 totals 14 residues. Germline CDR1 and CDR2: MGHDK and SYGVNS. CDR3 nucleotide sequence: TGTGCCAGCAGTGAAGCGGGGACGGGCCAGCCCCAGCATTTT. Translating it yields CASSEAGTGQPQHF.

This clone has a single count. J is TRBJ2-7 and V is TRBV4-3, with TRBD2 identical over 9 bases. Germline values: CDR1 LGHNA, CDR2 YSLEER. Unmatched junction bases numbered 10, after V lost 0 bases and J lost 4 bases. CDR3 length: 17 residues. CDR3 nucleotides: TGCGCCAGCAGCCAAGATAGGTCTGGTAGCGGGAGTTACGAGCAGTACTTC. Its protein product is CASSQDRSGSGSYEQYF.

This clone came up once. V is TRBV3-1 (or the pseudogene TRBV3-2) and J is TRBJ2-7; 13 bases fit TRBD2. This CDR3 has 15 residues. With 2 bases clipped from V and 4 bases from J, the junction kept 2 bases outside the gene matches. From germline, CDR1 is LGHDT and CDR2 YNNKEL (reference sequence). In DNA, the CDR3 is TGTGCCAGCAGCCAAACTAGCGGGGGGGCTTACGAGCAGTACTTC. This codes for CASSQTSGGAYEQYF.

J is TRBJ2-1 and V is TRBV18, with TRBD2 identical over 9 bases. Per the germline V gene, CDR1 is KGHSH and CDR2 is LQKENI. The CDR3 contains 18 residues. Losses at the gene ends were 1 base for V and 4 bases for J; bases not matched to a gene: 11. Here the CDR3 reads CASSPRPVAGDPYNEQFF. The CDR3 coding sequence is TGTGCCAGCTCACCACGACCCGTAGCGGGGGATCCTTACAATGAGCAGTTCTTC.

This chain joins TRBV3-1 (or the pseudogene TRBV3-2) and TRBJ1-1, with a tentative D call TRBD1 (5 bases). V was clipped by 2 bases and J by 4 bases, with 8 bases between them. Germline V gene data show CDR1 as LGHDT and CDR2 as YNNKEL (reference sequence). The CDR3 consists of 13 residues. The CDR3 sequence is CASSQYDSTEAFF. CDR3 bases: TGTGCCAGCAGCCAATACGACAGCACTGAAGCTTTCTTT.

The V call is TRBV2, the J call TRBJ1-2; D perhaps matches TRBD1 (5 bases). Germline-derived CDR1 and CDR2 are SNHLY and FYNNEI. The CDR3 consists of 12 residues. Trimming left V 4 bases short and J 8 bases short, with 11 bases between. As DNA, the CDR3 is TGTGCCAGCAGTGGAGCCAGGGTCGGCTACACCTTC. The encoded protein is CASSGARVGYTF. Complete variable domain (other parts from reference TRBV2 and TRBJ1-2): EPEVTQTPSHQVTQMGQEVILRCVPISNHLYFYWYRQILGQKVEFLVSFYNNEISEKSEIFDDQFSVERPDGSNFTLKIRSTKLEDSAMYFCASSGARVGYTFGSGTRLTVV.

The chain recombines TRBV6-5 with TRBJ2-3; D is possibly TRBD1 (6 bases). V dropped 6 bases and J dropped 4 bases, with 11 bases sitting between them. The CDR3 extends over 13 amino acids. Germline V gene data show CDR1 as MNHEY and CDR2 as SVGAGI. CDR3 loop: CASRSGVADTQYF. The CDR3 DNA is TGTGCCAGCAGATCAGGGGTTGCAGATACGCAGTATTTT.

The chain has TRBV27 and TRBJ1-1; D is unclear. Trimming removed 3 bases at V and 7 bases at J, with 12 bases between. From germline, CDR1 is MNHEY and CDR2 SMNVEV (reference sequence). This CDR3 contains 13 residues. The CDR3 spells CASSFMGQYEAFF. In DNA, the CDR3 is TGTGCCAGCAGTTTTATGGGCCAATATGAAGCTTTCTTT.

Note on this clone: One end of the junction varies from germline; a read error may be responsible. The rearrangement joins TRBV27 to TRBJ1-2; D uncertain. The V gene's germline CDR1 is MNHEY and CDR2 SMNVEV (reference sequence). CDR3 length equals 12 residues. The CDR3 sequence is CASSSPSGPASF. The DNA of the CDR3 is TGTGCCAGCAGTTCACCAAGCGGGCCGGCGAGCTTC.

J is TRBJ2-2 and V is TRBV24-1, with TRBD1 matching over 7 bases. V lost 5 bases, J lost 7 bases, and 6 bases stayed unmatched. The CDR3 has 14 amino acids. Germline values: CDR1 KGHDR, CDR2 SFDVKD. CDR3 nucleotide sequence: TGTGCCACCAGTGTCACAGGGGTAGGCGGGGAGCTGTTTTTT. It translates to CATSVTGVGGELFF.

V and J are TRBV19 and TRBJ2-1; 9 bases line up with TRBD2. The J segment lost 7 bases and the V segment lost 4 bases, leaving 5 bases of the junction unmatched. CDR3 length: 14 residues. The V gene's germline CDR1 is LNHDA and CDR2 SQIVND (reference sequence). The CDR3 DNA sequence: TGTGCCAGTAGTACCTTGGGACTAGCAAATGAGCAGTTCTTC. Translating gives CASSTLGLANEQFF.

The rearrangement joins TRBV10-1 to TRBJ2-3; D gene uncertain. V was cut by 6 bases and J by 3 bases, with 4 bases left in between. The germline V gene has CDR1 WNHNN and CDR2 SYGVQD (reference sequence). This CDR3 contains 11 residues. CDR3 region: CASSNTDTQYF. The CDR3, as DNA: TGCGCCAGCAGCAATACAGATACGCAGTATTTT.

The V gene is TRBV15, the J gene TRBJ1-2, with D perhaps TRBD1 (5 bases). The CDR3 contains 15 residues. CDR1 is LNHNV and CDR2 is YYDKDF in the germline V gene (reference sequence). Trimming left V 1 base short and J 2 bases short, with 11 bases between. The CDR3 coding sequence is TGTGCCACCAGCAGAGGCCCGGACAAGAACTATGGCTACACCTTC. This codes for CATSRGPDKNYGYTF.

The V gene is TRBV10-2, the J gene TRBJ2-3, with 10 bases lining up with TRBD2. Trimming at V came to 6 bases and at J to 2 bases, leaving 8 bases not matched to a gene. Germline CDR1 WSHSY, CDR2 SAAADI. CDR3 size: 16 residues. The chain's CDR3 is CASRALAGASTDTQYF. CDR3 bases: TGCGCCAGCAGGGCCCTAGCGGGGGCCTCCACAGATACGCAGTATTTT.

The V and J genes are TRBV14 and TRBJ1-6; a possible D gene is TRBD1 (5 bases). The CDR3 extends over 16 amino acids. Germline V lookup: CDR1 SGHDN, CDR2 FVKESK. The germline V and J ends were trimmed by 3 bases and 0 bases, with 9 bases remaining between them. The CDR3 DNA is TGTGCCAGCAGCCAGAGCGACAGCTCCTATAATTCACCCCTCCACTTT. This codes for CASSQSDSSYNSPLHF.

This chain links TRBV3-1 (or the pseudogene TRBV3-2) with TRBJ2-1; TRBD2 agrees at 8 bases. J gave up 5 bases and V 6 bases, and 3 bases lay outside the gene matches. The CDR3 extends over 13 amino acids. The germline CDR1 and CDR2 sequences are LGHDT and YNNKEL (reference sequence). The CDR3 here is CASRGLDNNEQFF. The CDR3 DNA sequence: TGTGCCAGCAGGGGACTAGATAACAATGAGCAGTTCTTC.

The V gene is TRBV28, the J gene TRBJ2-7; TRBD1 matches at 8 bases. V lost 2 bases to trimming and J lost 4 bases; unmatched junction nucleotides: 7. The CDR3 has 15 amino acids. Germline CDR1 is MDHEN and CDR2 is SYDVKM. CDR3 in DNA: TGTGCCAGCAGTTTAGGCGGACAGGGTATTTACGAGCAGTACTTC. It encodes CASSLGGQGIYEQYF.

This chain links TRBV29-1 with TRBJ2-2, with 7 bases lining up with TRBD2. V gave up 6 bases and J gave up 6 bases; unmatched junction bases: 13. Looked up from germline, CDR1 is SQVTM and CDR2 is ANQGSEA. The CDR3 totals 15 residues. CDR3 sequence (DNA): TGCAGCGTCCCTTTGGCGGGAGTAGCGTCCGGGGAGCTGTTTTTT. Protein sequence: CSVPLAGVASGELFF.

This chain connects TRBV5-1 to TRBJ1-1; tentative D call: TRBD1 (5 bases). The V end lost 1 base, the J end lost 6 bases, and 16 bases lay between the germline ends. Germline loops: CDR1 SGHRS, CDR2 YFSETQ. This CDR3 is built from 15 residues. This CDR3 reads CASSLSRGSTAEAFF. The CDR3 DNA follows: TGCGCCAGCAGCTTGTCTCGGGGGAGTACCGCTGAAGCTTTCTTT.

The chain links TRBV5-1 to TRBJ2-1; the match to TRBD2 covers 13 bases. This CDR3 has 17 residues. After removal of 3 bases from V and 0 bases from J, the junction contained 3 bases not matched to a gene. CDR1 is SGHRS and CDR2 is YFSETQ in the germline V gene. This chain's CDR3 is CASSWGLAGSSYNEQFF. CDR3 nucleotides: TGCGCCAGCAGCTGGGGACTAGCGGGGAGCTCCTACAATGAGCAGTTCTTC. The complete variable domain, with remaining parts taken from reference TRBV5-1 and TRBJ2-1, reads KAGVTQTPRYLIKTRGQQVTLSCSPISGHRSVSWYQQTPGQGLQFLFEYFSETQRNKGNFPGRFSGRQFSNSRSEMNVSTLELGDSALYLCASSWGLAGSSYNEQFFGPGTRLTVL.

The chain combines TRBV19 with TRBJ2-1; D not resolved. The CDR3 spans 15 residues. Germline V gene sequence: CDR1 LNHDA, CDR2 SQIVND (reference sequence). V lost 3 bases and J 4 bases, leaving 13 bases between the germline ends. The CDR3 spells CASSITPIGYNEQFF. The CDR3 DNA sequence: TGTGCCAGTAGTATTACCCCTATCGGGTACAATGAGCAGTTCTTC.

This clone was observed at least ten times. The rearrangement uses TRBV5-1 and TRBJ1-2, with D maybe TRBD1 (6 bases). Trimming stripped 1 base from V and 3 bases from J, with 10 bases between. The CDR3 is 14 residues long. Per the germline V gene, CDR1 is SGHRS and CDR2 is YFSETQ. CDR3 sequence reads: CASSLYGGDYGYTF. Written as DNA, the CDR3 is TGCGCCAGCAGCTTGTATGGGGGCGACTATGGCTACACCTTC.

The chain has TRBV12-3 or TRBV12-4 and TRBJ1-6; 9 bases agree with TRBD1. V dropped 5 bases and J dropped 14; count of bases not matched to a gene: 7. The CDR3 sequence is 13 residues long. CDR3 sequence (DNA): TGTGCCAGCAGTAAAATACAGGGGGCATCCCTCCACTTT. It translates to CASSKIQGASLHF.

This clone was counted a single time. This chain joins TRBV5-4 and TRBJ2-1, with TRBD2 matching 11 bases. J gave up 4 bases and V 0 bases, and 6 bases lay outside the gene matches. CDR3 length: 17 amino acids. The germline gives CDR1 SGHNT, CDR2 YYREEE (reference sequence). CDR3 DNA sequence: TGTGCCAGCAGCTTGGGGCGTAGCGGGGGGGCTTACAATGAGCAGTTCTTC. Protein: CASSLGRSGGAYNEQFF.

The chain carries TRBV19 and TRBJ2-1; 9 bases align to TRBD2. Trimming took 4 bases from V and 6 from J; bases not matched to a gene: 4. The V gene's germline CDR1 is LNHDA and CDR2 SQIVND (reference sequence). The CDR3 has 14 amino acids. In nucleotides, the CDR3 is TGTGCCAGTAGTAGCGGGGGGGCAGTCAATGAGCAGTTCTTC. Its protein is CASSSGGAVNEQFF.

In this sample, this clone turned up a few times. The rearrangement links TRBV4-2 to TRBJ2-1, with a weak D call TRBD2 (6 bases). This CDR3 has 14 residues. Germline V gene lookup returns CDR1 LGHNA and CDR2 YNFKEQ. Trimming removed 1 base from V and 3 bases from J, with 7 bases in between. CDR3 DNA sequence: TGTGCCAGCAGCCAAGTGGGGGGCTACAATGAGCAGTTCTTC. Translated: CASSQVGGYNEQFF.